A selection of T cell receptor beta chains follows, all from one sample in a study of blood T cells in healthy people across ages. From the 5' RACE reads, TCRdb called clonotypes with MiXCR, one entry per CDR3 protein. The sample contains fewer than 900,000 distinct CDR3 sequences, roughly 40% of which appear only once. The sample comprised blood. The receptors were sampled from a man aged 18 to 30 in good health. Each CDR3 is given with its conserved first and last residue. A D gene is named only where the DNA matches it firmly. Size is stated for part of the rows, as once, few or many counts, or as a class when the clone is expanded.

clone size	D gene	V gene	J gene	CDR3 protein	CDR3 DNA
NA	NA	TRBV5-1	TRBJ2-5	CASSLPGKGQETQYF	TGCGCCAGCAGCTTGCCAGGGAAGGGTCAAGAGACCCAGTACTTC
many	NA	TRBV14	TRBJ1-2	CASSLRSGDYGYTF	TGTGCCAGCAGCCTGAGGTCGGGCGACTATGGCTACACCTTC
NA	TRBD2	TRBV7-2	TRBJ2-5	CASSLAGLAGGGYQETQYF	TGTGCCAGCAGCTTAGCTGGGCTAGCGGGGGGCGGGTACCAAGAGACCCAGTACTTC
few	TRBD2	TRBV20-1	TRBJ2-7	CSARSGLAGGLSYEQYF	TGCAGTGCTAGAAGCGGACTAGCGGGGGGCCTCTCCTACGAGCAGTACTTC
few	TRBD1	TRBV7-2	TRBJ1-2	CASSVGTGGVYGYTF	TGTGCCAGCAGCGTAGGGACAGGGGGCGTCTATGGCTACACCTTC
NA	TRBD2	TRBV7-2	TRBJ2-1	CASSPAGSPYNKQFF	TGTGCCAGCAGCCCAGCGGGGTCTCCTTACAATAAGCAGTTCTTC
NA	TRBD1	TRBV29-1	TRBJ2-2	CSVEGTGVSGELLF	TGCAGCGTTGAAGGGACAGGGGTATCCGGGGAGCTGCTTTTT
few	TRBD2	TRBV9	TRBJ2-4	CASSRGDGLAKNILYF	TGTGCCAGCAGCCGGGGGGACGGCTTAGCCAAAAACATTCTGTACTTC
NA	TRBD1	TRBV2	TRBJ1-5	CASSEATGGNQPQHF	TGTGCCAGCAGTGAAGCGACAGGGGGGAATCAGCCCCAGCATTTT
NA	TRBD1	TRBV3-1	TRBJ1-1	CASSPLPGQGGLMNTEAFF	TGTGCCAGCAGTCCCCTACCAGGACAGGGGGGTCTTATGAACACTGAAGCTTTCTTT
few	TRBD1	TRBV7-3	TRBJ2-3	CASSPGTGGGTDTQYF	TGTGCCAGCAGCCCCGGGACAGGTGGGGGCACAGATACGCAGTATTTT
NA	TRBD1	TRBV7-2	TRBJ2-7	CASSPQTGPGYEQYF	TGTGCCAGCAGCCCCCAGACAGGGCCCGGGTACGAGCAGTACTTC
few	NA	TRBV7-9	TRBJ1-2	CASSPGGAHYGYTF	TGTGCCAGCAGCCCAGGAGGGGCTCACTATGGCTACACCTTC
NA	NA	TRBV10-3	TRBJ2-7	CAISDAGQGGNEQYF	TGTGCCATCAGTGACGCGGGGCAGGGGGGAAATGAGCAGTACTTC
NA	NA	TRBV20-1	TRBJ1-4	CSARGIFEPGANEKLFF	TGCAGTGCTAGAGGGATTTTCGAACCGGGGGCTAATGAAAAACTGTTTTTT
NA	NA	TRBV15	TRBJ2-4	CATSRGPAIQYF	TGTGCCACCAGCAGAGGTCCCGCCATTCAGTACTTC
NA	TRBD2	TRBV6-6	TRBJ2-7	CASSSRGEGASYEQYF	TGTGCCAGCAGTTCCCGGGGGGAGGGAGCCTCCTACGAGCAGTACTTC
few	NA	TRBV3-1	TRBJ2-3	CASSLNRGDTQYF	TGTGCCAGCAGCCTTAATCGGGGAGATACGCAGTATTTT
NA	NA	TRBV20-1	TRBJ1-2	CSALSRMGYSYTF	TGCAGTGCCCTGTCACGAATGGGTTATAGCTACACCTTC
once	NA	TRBV7-2	TRBJ2-3	CASSLVFAGFSTDTQYF	TGTGCCAGCAGCTTAGTGTTTGCGGGATTTAGCACAGATACGCAGTATTTT
few	TRBD1	TRBV27	TRBJ1-5	CASSSADRGPHQPQHF	TGTGCCAGCAGTTCTGCGGACAGGGGGCCACATCAGCCCCAGCATTTT
many	NA	TRBV4-3	TRBJ2-3	CASSQESPDTQYF	TGCGCCAGCAGCCAAGAGAGCCCAGATACGCAGTATTTT
many	NA	TRBV29-1	TRBJ2-1	CSVEVLLRQFF	TGCAGCGTTGAAGTACTACTCAGGCAGTTCTTC
NA	NA	TRBV4-3	TRBJ1-1	CAGSQDRAFDTEAFF	TGCGCCGGCAGCCAAGATAGGGCTTTCGACACTGAAGCTTTCTTT
few	NA	TRBV7-9	TRBJ1-6	CASSLALGQLNSPLHF	TGTGCCAGCAGCTTAGCGTTGGGGCAGTTGAATTCACCCCTCCACTTT
once	NA	TRBV7-2	TRBJ2-3	CASSLVSRVEDTQYF	TGTGCCAGCAGCTTAGTCAGCAGGGTCGAAGATACGCAGTATTTT
NA	NA	TRBV18	TRBJ2-1	CASSPGPQGGSYNEQFF	TGTGCCAGCTCACCAGGGCCACAGGGGGGGTCCTACAATGAGCAGTTCTTC
few	TRBD1	TRBV6-4	TRBJ2-2	CASSDSTGAGELFF	TGTGCCAGCAGTGACTCGACAGGGGCCGGGGAGCTGTTTTTT
NA	NA	TRBV5-1	TRBJ2-2	CASSLEWGELFF	TGCGCCAGCAGCTTGGAATGGGGGGAGCTGTTTTTT
NA	NA	TRBV7-2	TRBJ2-3	CASSFSGQMRGTQYF	TGTGCCAGCAGCTTTAGCGGCCAGATGAGGGGTACGCAGTATTTT
few	TRBD1	TRBV29-1	TRBJ2-1	CSVAGTGNNEQFF	TGCAGCGTAGCCGGGACAGGAAACAATGAGCAGTTCTTC
NA	NA	TRBV9	TRBJ2-1	CASSGGNHYNEQFF	TGTGCCAGCAGCGGGGGGAACCACTACAATGAGCAGTTCTTC
few	NA	TRBV10-3	TRBJ1-1	CAISDLMNTEAFF	TGTGCCATCAGTGACCTTATGAACACTGAAGCTTTCTTT
NA	NA	TRBV7-2	TRBJ1-2	CASSLGQGARFYGYTF	TGTGCCAGCAGCTTAGGGCAGGGTGCTAGGTTCTATGGCTACACCTTC
NA	TRBD2	TRBV7-9	TRBJ2-3	CASSFLTSGADTQYF	TGTGCCAGCAGCTTCTTAACTAGCGGCGCAGATACGCAGTATTTT
many	NA	TRBV6-5	TRBJ1-2	CASSSHDTPNYGYTF	TGTGCCAGCAGTTCACATGACACACCTAACTATGGCTACACCTTC
NA	TRBD1	TRBV12-3/TRBV12-4	TRBJ2-3	CASSLQGESADTQYF	TGTGCCAGCAGTTTACAGGGGGAGAGCGCAGATACGCAGTATTTT
NA	TRBD1	TRBV30	TRBJ1-1	CAWSRGTGREAFF	TGTGCCTGGTCCCGAGGGACAGGGAGAGAAGCTTTCTTT
NA	NA	TRBV6-2/TRBV6-3	TRBJ2-1	CASSYSRDQPQFF	TGTGCCAGCAGTTACTCTAGGGACCAACCTCAGTTCTTC
NA	NA	TRBV30	TRBJ2-2	CAWSVLGNTGELFF	TGTGCCTGGAGTGTCCTGGGGAACACCGGGGAGCTGTTTTTT
few	TRBD1	TRBV12-3/TRBV12-4	TRBJ1-1	CASILGTGTPTEAFF	TGTGCCAGCATCCTCGGGACAGGGACACCCACTGAAGCTTTCTTT
NA	NA	TRBV10-3	TRBJ2-5	CAISARGEETQYF	TGTGCCATCAGTGCCAGGGGAGAAGAGACCCAGTACTTC
NA	NA	TRBV20-1	TRBJ2-5	CSARSIGQETQYF	TGCAGTGCTAGATCAATAGGACAAGAGACCCAGTACTTC
many	NA	TRBV20-1	TRBJ1-2	CSARAETYGYTF	TGCAGTGCTAGGGCAGAGACGTATGGCTACACCTTC
many	NA	TRBV4-3	TRBJ2-7	CASSQDSRGYEQYF	TGCGCCAGCAGCCAAGATAGTAGGGGCTACGAGCAGTACTTC
NA	NA	TRBV3-1	TRBJ2-5	CASSQRGTQYF	TGTGCCAGCAGCCAACGAGGGACCCAGTACTTC
NA	NA	TRBV20-1	TRBJ1-1	CSARGVTTNTEAFF	TGCAGTGCTAGGGGGGTAACAACGAACACTGAAGCTTTCTTT
once	TRBD2	TRBV3-1	TRBJ2-7	CASSQATGTISYNEQYF	TGTGCCAGCAGCCAAGCCACCGGGACTATCTCCTACAATGAGCAGTACTTC
NA	NA	TRBV12-3/TRBV12-4	TRBJ1-1	CASSDSREDEAYF	TGTGCCAGCAGTGATTCACGGGAGGATGAAGCTTACTTT
few	NA	TRBV12-5	TRBJ2-1	CASGSPTKQFF	TGTGCTAGTGGTTCTCCTACTAAGCAGTTCTTC
NA	NA	TRBV7-2	TRBJ2-4	CASSGARGVQYF	TGTGCCAGCAGCGGAGCACGGGGTGTTCAGTACTTC
NA	NA	TRBV9	TRBJ2-4	CASSVGGLARNIQYF	TGTGCCAGCAGCGTAGGGGGTCTAGCCAGAAACATTCAGTACTTC
NA	TRBD2	TRBV7-9	TRBJ2-7	CASSSSGGARYNEQYF	TGTGCCAGCAGCTCTAGCGGGGGGGCCCGCTACAATGAGCAGTACTTC
NA	TRBD2	TRBV3-1	TRBJ2-3	CASSQELWSGGRSDTQYF	TGTGCCAGCAGCCAAGAGTTGTGGAGCGGGGGTCGCTCCGATACGCAGTATTTT
NA	TRBD2	TRBV20-1	TRBJ2-7	CSARGLSGVNYEQYF	TGCAGTGCTAGAGGCCTTAGCGGGGTCAACTACGAGCAGTACTTC
once	NA	TRBV12-3/TRBV12-4	TRBJ2-3	CASRLITDMQYF	TGTGCCAGCAGATTGATCACAGATATGCAGTATTTT
NA	NA	TRBV20-1	TRBJ2-5	CSARQAQETQYF	TGCAGTGCCAGACAGGCCCAAGAGACCCAGTACTTC